The next 27 T cell receptor beta chains were all read from a single sample in a study of T cells in Graves' hyperthyroidism and ophthalmopathy. TCR beta CDR3 sequences were amplified from RNA transcripts. Researchers ran a first-round RT-PCR on the TCR CDR3 using the HTBI primer set. TCRdb redid the calling of the multiplex PCR reads with MiXCR, one entry per CDR3 protein. This repertoire shows 200,000 to 300,000 distinct CDR3 sequences, over 20% found once; its top ten account for about a third. What was sequenced was blood. All receptors derive from a middle-aged woman with Graves' ophthalmopathy.

The gene calls are TRBV12-3 or TRBV12-4 and TRBJ1-6; TRBD1 matches 7 bases. This CDR3 contains 15 residues. V lost 5 bases, J lost 10 bases, and 11 bases stayed unmatched. CDR3 sequence: CASSLYRQGGSPLHF. The CDR3 nucleotides are TGTGCCAGCAGTCTCTACCGACAGGGAGGGTCACCCCTCCACTTT.

This clonotype was recorded many times. The V and J genes are TRBV11-2 and TRBJ2-7; TRBD1 agrees at 12 bases. Germline V gene lookup returns CDR1 SGHAT and CDR2 FQNNGV. The CDR3 covers 13 residues. Unmatched junction bases numbered 3, after V lost 5 bases and J lost 7 bases. DNA of the CDR3: TGTGCCAGCAGCGGGGACAGGGGGCTTGAGCAGTACTTC. Amino acids: CASSGDRGLEQYF.

Remarks on this clonotype: This is likely a read error, given that the CDR3 carries no conserved phenylalanine or tryptophan at its end. This chain connects TRBV18 to TRBJ2-7; a weak D match, TRBD1 (6 bases). V was clipped by 4 bases and J by 3 bases, with 10 bases between them. The CDR3 extends over 13 amino acids. Germline CDR1 and CDR2: KGHSH and LQKENI. CDR3 bases: TGTGCCAGCTCACTGACAGGACACTACGAGCAGTACTCC. Its translation is CASSLTGHYEQYS.

This clonotype was observed many times. J is TRBJ2-7 and V is TRBV20-1; TRBD1 matches 9 bases. Losses at the gene ends were 3 bases for V and 4 bases for J; bases not matched to a gene: 4. Germline V gene data show CDR1 as DFQATT and CDR2 as SNEGSKA (reference sequence). CDR3 length: 13 amino acids. Here the CDR3 DNA reads TGCAGTGCTAGGTACAGGGGGCAATACGAGCAGTACTTC. The encoded protein is CSARYRGQYEQYF.

This clonotype was counted ten times or more. The chain uses TRBV11-2 and TRBJ2-4; 12 nucleotides align to TRBD2. The V segment lost 2 bases and the J segment 8 bases; nucleotides outside the gene matches: 7. The CDR3 loop spans 16 amino acids. Per germline, CDR1 SGHAT and CDR2 FQNNGV. CDR3 nucleotide sequence: TGTGCCAGCAGCTTACTAGCGGGAGGGGCTTCAGACATTCAGTACTTC. This translates into CASSLLAGGASDIQYF.

CDR3 bases: TGTGCCACCAGCTCCTATAGACAGGGGAAACCTGAAGCTTTCTTT. Encoded protein: CATSSYRQGKPEAFF. The chain has TRBV15 and TRBJ1-1; 8 bases align to TRBD1. The CDR3 loop spans 15 amino acids. CDR1 and CDR2 from the germline V gene are LNHNV and YYDKDF (reference sequence). The junction had 11 bases not matched to a gene; V was cut back by 5 bases and J by 6 bases.

The chain couples TRBV13 to TRBJ2-7; the D is unclear. V was cut by 4 bases and J by 2 bases, with 15 bases left in between. This CDR3 contains 15 residues. CDR1 and CDR2 (germline): PRHDT, FYEKMQ (reference sequence). CDR3 sequence reads: CASSSLDDIAYEQYF. For the CDR3, the DNA is TGTGCCAGCAGCTCCCTGGATGATATAGCCTACGAGCAGTACTTC.

There are many counts of this clonotype. V is TRBV3-1 and J is TRBJ1-2; possible D gene TRBD1, 6 bases. The CDR3 loop spans 12 amino acids. V lost 1 base and J lost 7, with 7 bases in between. Germline CDR1 and CDR2: LGHDT and YNNKEL (reference sequence). The CDR3, as DNA: TGTGCCAGCAGCCAAGGAGGGGGTGGCTACACCTTC. Translating gives CASSQGGGGYTF.

This clonotype was observed many times. The chain links TRBV27 to TRBJ2-7; 9 nucleotides agree with TRBD2. The CDR3 totals 14 residues. Germline values: CDR1 MNHEY, CDR2 SMNVEV (reference sequence). J lost 1 base, V lost 7 bases, and 5 bases had no gene match. The CDR3, as DNA: TGTGCCAGCACCAATCTAGCGGGATCCTACGAGCAGTACTTC. Its protein product is CASTNLAGSYEQYF.

This clonotype was counted many times. CDR3 bases: TGTGCCACCAGTGATTTGATGGTGGCAGACTTTCAGAACACCGGGGAGCTGTTTTTT. Encoded protein: CATSDLMVADFQNTGELFF. The V gene is TRBV24-1, the J gene TRBJ2-2; D gene uncertain. This CDR3 is 19 amino acids long. Germline-derived CDR1 and CDR2 are KGHDR and SFDVKD. V gave up 0 bases and J gave up 1 base, with 17 bases separating them.

In its sample, this clonotype was seen a few times. The chain combines TRBV24-1 with TRBJ2-5; tentatively, D is TRBD1 or TRBD2 (6 bases each). CDR3 length equals 16 residues. CDR1 is KGHDR, CDR2 SFDVKD, per germline. V shed 7 bases and J shed 6 bases, with 23 bases lying between them. The CDR3 sequence: CATSEHSGAGPQTQYF. CDR3 in DNA: TGTGCCACCAGCGAACACTCGGGGGCAGGCCCCCAGACCCAGTACTTC.

This clonotype was found many times. The chain joins TRBV7-2 to TRBJ2-7; 9 bases agree with TRBD1. The CDR3 consists of 15 residues. Germline V gene data show CDR1 as SGHTA and CDR2 as FQGNSA. Trimming removed 3 bases from V and 3 bases from J; junction bases left unmatched: 6. The CDR3 loop is CASSLGTGRGYEQYF. In DNA form, the CDR3 reads TGTGCCAGCAGCTTGGGGACAGGGAGAGGCTACGAGCAGTACTTC.

In its sample, this clonotype was seen a few times. A much larger clone lies a single base off, so this may be a read error. The chain has TRBV5-1 and TRBJ2-1; a possible D gene is TRBD2 (5 bases). This CDR3 is 15 amino acids long. The germline CDR1 and CDR2 sequences are SGHRS and YFSETQ. V lost 1 base and J 13 bases, leaving 21 bases between the germline ends. In DNA, the CDR3 is TGCGCCAGCAGCTTGAGGGCAGCGGTGCCAGAGACCCAGTTCTTC. Its protein is CASSLRAAVPETQFF. Drawing the rest from reference TRBV5-1 and TRBJ2-1, the complete variable domain is KAGVTQTPRYLIKTRGQQVTLSCSPISGHRSVSWYQQTPGQGLQFLFEYFSETQRNKGNFPGRFSGRQFSNSRSEMNVSTLELGDSALYLCASSLRAAVPETQFFGPGTRLTVL.

In this sample, this clonotype turned up many times. CDR3 coding DNA: TGTGCCAGCAGTCCTCCGGGACAGCCCTACGAGCAGTACTTC. Amino acid sequence: CASSPPGQPYEQYF. J is TRBJ2-7 and V is TRBV27, with TRBD1 matching over 7 bases. The V segment lost 5 bases and the J segment 2 bases; nucleotides outside the gene matches: 6. Per germline, CDR1 MNHEY and CDR2 SMNVEV (reference sequence). The CDR3 spans 14 residues.

The V call is TRBV11-2, the J call TRBJ2-7; D gene uncertain. Trimming cost V 0 bases and J 0 bases, with 6 bases left between them. CDR1 and CDR2 (germline): SGHAT, FQNNGV. The CDR3 loop spans 14 amino acids. The CDR3, as DNA: TGTGCCAGCAGCTTAGATCAAGCCTCCTACGAGCAGTACTTC. Its protein product is CASSLDQASYEQYF. The variable domain in full, with the rest retrieved from reference TRBV11-2 and TRBJ2-7, is EAGVAQSPRYKIIEKRQSVAFWCNPISGHATLYWYQQILGQGPKLLIQFQNNGVVDDSQLPKDRFSAERLKGVDSTLKIQPAKLEDSAVYLCASSLDQASYEQYFGPGTRLTVT.

The V call is TRBV6-1, the J call TRBJ2-7; the match to TRBD1 covers 8 bases. Germline CDR1 MNHNS, CDR2 SASEGT. The CDR3 covers 15 residues. J gave up 3 bases and V 7 bases, and 11 bases lay outside the gene matches. The CDR3 DNA reads TGTGCCAGCACCCCCCTGCTACAGGGGGTCTACGAGCAGTACTTC. The encoded protein is CASTPLLQGVYEQYF.

This clonotype was observed at least ten times. The chain links TRBV29-1 to TRBJ2-2; unclear D gene. This CDR3 contains 15 residues. V dropped 4 bases and J dropped 2 bases, with 14 bases sitting between them. Germline V gene sequence: CDR1 SQVTM, CDR2 ANQGSEA. The CDR3 sequence is CSVGWRGLNTGELFF. The CDR3 nucleotides read TGCAGCGTTGGTTGGCGAGGCCTTAACACCGGGGAGCTGTTTTTT.

The count of this clonotype is one. V and J are TRBV19 and TRBJ2-2; 10 nucleotides align to TRBD2. Losses at the gene ends were 5 bases for V and 0 bases for J; bases not matched to a gene: 3. Per the germline V gene, CDR1 is LNHDA and CDR2 is SQIVND (reference sequence). There are 16 residues in the CDR3. Here the CDR3 DNA reads TGTGCCAGTAGTGAGGGGACTAGCGCGAACACCGGGGAGCTGTTTTTT. Its protein product is CASSEGTSANTGELFF. Based on the CDR3 plus reference TRBV19 and TRBJ2-2, the full variable domain is DGGITQSPKYLFRKEGQNVTLSCEQNLNHDAMYWYRQDPGQGLRLIYYSQIVNDFQKGDIAEGYSVSREKKESFPLTVTSAQKNPTAFYLCASSEGTSANTGELFFGEGSRLTVL.

This clonotype was observed many times. The chain joins TRBV29-1 to TRBJ2-5; 13 bases line up with TRBD2. The length of the CDR3 is 15 residues. The ends lost 5 bases at V and 2 bases at J; junction bases unmatched: 5. Germline CDR1 and CDR2: SQVTM and ANQGSEA. The CDR3 DNA reads as TGCAGCGTTCATCCGGGACTAGCGGGACAAGAGACCCAGTACTTC. Its protein product is CSVHPGLAGQETQYF.

This clonotype was recorded many times. The chain recombines TRBV28 with TRBJ2-7; 7 bases fit TRBD1. CDR3 length: 14 amino acids. CDR1 is MDHEN and CDR2 is SYDVKM in the germline V gene. The V segment lost 2 bases and the J segment 3 bases; nucleotides outside the gene matches: 4. In DNA form, the CDR3 reads TGTGCCAGCAGTTTACCGGGACAGCACTACGAGCAGTACTTC. This sequence encodes CASSLPGQHYEQYF.

The chain joins TRBV20-1 to TRBJ2-7; no reliable D call. Trimming pared 0 bases from V and 6 bases from J, leaving 6 bases between. The CDR3 is made up of 11 amino acids. Germline lookup yields CDR1 DFQATT and CDR2 SNEGSKA (reference sequence). The CDR3 region has the DNA TGCAGTGCTAGAGATCTGTCCGAGCAGTACTTC. Its protein is CSARDLSEQYF.

This clonotype was seen ten or more times. The genes are TRBV6-5 and TRBJ1-3; no clear D gene. Trimming cost V 3 bases and J 0 bases, with 9 bases left between them. CDR1 MNHEY and CDR2 SVGAGI come from the germline V gene. CDR3 length: 15 residues. The CDR3 DNA is TGTGCCAGCAGTTATCGGCCAGACTCTGGAAACACCATATATTTT. Its translation: CASSYRPDSGNTIYF.

This clonotype was counted only a few times. CDR3 region: CASKKVRQGQETQYF. The CDR3 bases are TGTGCCAGCAAGAAAGTGAGACAGGGCCAGGAGACCCAGTACTTC. This rearrangement joins TRBV6-1 to TRBJ2-5; TRBD1 matches 7 bases. CDR3 length equals 15 residues. The V segment lost 7 bases and the J segment 5 bases; nucleotides outside the gene matches: 13. Looked up from germline, CDR1 is MNHNS and CDR2 is SASEGT.

This clonotype was detected only once. The chain links TRBV28 to TRBJ2-5, with D perhaps matching TRBD1 or TRBD2 (5 bases each). Germline V gene sequence: CDR1 MDHEN, CDR2 SYDVKM. The germline V and J ends were trimmed by 3 bases and 4 bases, with 12 bases remaining between them. The CDR3 is made up of 14 amino acids. CDR3 amino acids: CASSFLGDRETQYF. The CDR3, as DNA: TGTGCCAGCAGTTTCTTGGGGGATCGAGAGACCCAGTACTTC.

The chain joins TRBV6-1 to TRBJ1-1; 9 bases agree with TRBD1. The CDR3 runs to 14 residues. CDR1 and CDR2 from the germline V gene are MNHNS and SASEGT. The ends lost 5 bases at V and 6 bases at J; junction bases unmatched: 7. The CDR3 here is CASSTGGVWAEAFF. The CDR3 DNA follows: TGTGCCAGCAGTACAGGGGGCGTCTGGGCTGAAGCTTTCTTT.

This clonotype was counted many times. The chain has TRBV20-1 and TRBJ2-4, with 8 bases matching TRBD2. In germline, CDR1 is DFQATT, CDR2 SNEGSKA (reference sequence). There are 14 residues in the CDR3. V gave up 5 bases and J gave up 8 bases; unmatched junction bases: 11. The CDR3 bases are TGCAGTGCTCCGATGAGTCGGGGGGGGGACATTCAGTACTTC. Translating gives CSAPMSRGGDIQYF.

About this clonotype: A much larger clone sits a single nucleotide away, making a read error possible. V is TRBV28 and J is TRBJ1-5, with 11 positions matching TRBD1. Germline values: CDR1 MDHEN, CDR2 SYDVKM. V was pared by 2 bases and J by 1 base, with 1 base of the junction left unmatched. The CDR3 has 16 residues. The CDR3 region is CASSLGTGGSNQPQHF. The CDR3 DNA reads TGTGCCAGCAGTTTAGGGACAGGGGGGAGCAATCAGCCCCAGCATTTT.